One sample yielded the 18 T cell receptor beta chains listed below, sequenced in a study of sequential checkpoint blockade in melanoma. Using immunoSEQ multiplex PCR, the repertoire was profiled, and TCRdb retains in-frame clones only, with some absent. Among 31,000 or so clones, approximately 86% were seen once, and the ten largest hold 22%. Regarding treatment: randomized to nivolumab then ipilimumab (arm A) or the reverse (arm B). This sample comprised CD8+ T cells sorted from blood (inferred from file names), obtained from a patient given nivolumab and ipilimumab in sequence. Receptors were obtained from a human donor with melanoma.

This chain uses TRBV30 with TRBJ1-6, with a possible D match to TRBD1 (6 bases). V lost 5 bases and J lost 9, with 14 bases in between. In germline, CDR1 is GTSNPN, CDR2 SVGIG (reference sequence). The CDR3 runs 13 residues. The CDR3 bases are TGTGCCTGGGAATACAGGGTTTCTTCACCCCTCCACTTT. This gives the protein CAWEYRVSSPLHF.

To note about this clone: Since the CDR3 does not end with the conserved phenylalanine or tryptophan, this likely comes from a read error. No DNA is shown, since the ends of the CDR3 on it are uncertain; the CDR3 is the one TCRdb lists. The chain couples TRBV23-1 to TRBJ2-3; TRBD1 reflects the table's D call only, with no check against the DNA. TRBV23-1 is classed as an ORF, of uncertain function. The CDR3 length equals 13 residues, ends included. The CDR3 sequence is CASSQSTCGTGGK.

The V and J genes are TRBV7-9 and TRBJ1-4; D is undetermined. V lost 5 bases and J 6 bases, leaving 10 bases between the germline ends. The CDR3 totals 13 residues. CDR1 SEHNR and CDR2 FQNEAQ come from the germline V gene (reference sequence). CDR3 region: CASSPDSDEKLFF. In nucleotides, the CDR3 is TGTGCCAGCAGCCCAGACTCGGATGAAAAACTGTTTTTT.

V gene TRBV27 combines with J gene TRBJ2-1; TRBD1 matches 7 bases. The CDR3 is 14 amino acids. J lost 6 bases, V lost 0 bases, and 2 bases had no gene match. Germline CDR1 and CDR2: MNHEY and SMNVEV (reference sequence). The CDR3 region has the DNA TGTGCCAGCAGTTTATCGAACAGGGGCAATGAGCAGTTCTTC. This codes for CASSLSNRGNEQFF.

The V gene is TRBV7-9, the J gene TRBJ1-2; 8 positions agree with TRBD1. V shed 5 bases and J 2 bases; nucleotides not matched to a gene: 13. Germline V CDR1 and CDR2: SEHNR, FQNEAQ (reference sequence). This CDR3 is 17 amino acids long. CDR3 DNA sequence: TGTGCCAGCAGCCGACCCCCGGGACAGGACTACAACTATGGCTACACCTTC. Translating it yields CASSRPPGQDYNYGYTF.

The V call is TRBV10-1, the J call TRBJ1-3, with a possible D match to TRBD1 (6 bases). Trimming removed 3 bases at V and 0 bases at J, with 15 bases between. There are 17 residues in the CDR3. From germline, CDR1 is WNHNN and CDR2 SYGVQD (reference sequence). This chain's CDR3 is CASSEFRDIFSGNTIYF. Written as DNA, the CDR3 is TGCGCCAGCAGTGAATTCCGGGACATTTTCTCTGGAAACACCATATATTTT.

The genes are TRBV19 and TRBJ1-5; no definite D call. Trimming took off 3 bases at V and 0 bases at J, with 9 bases between the two ends. CDR1 and CDR2 (germline): LNHDA, SQIVND (reference sequence). The CDR3 spans 15 residues. This CDR3 reads CASSIDTNSNQPQHF. The CDR3 nucleotides are TGTGCCAGTAGTATCGATACTAATAGCAATCAGCCCCAGCATTTT.

This chain uses TRBV2 with TRBJ1-1; TRBD1 is a possible D gene (6 bases). CDR1 is SNHLY and CDR2 is FYNNEI in the germline V gene. This CDR3 is built from 14 residues. Trimming removed 6 bases from V and 1 base from J, with 12 bases in between. The CDR3 region has the DNA TGTGCCAGCAGCCCCAGGGGAACGAACACTGAAGCTTTCTTT. Its translation: CASSPRGTNTEAFF.

The chain carries TRBV7-6 and TRBJ1-3; D ambiguous. The CDR3 runs to 15 residues. V gave up 1 base and J gave up 0 bases, with 7 bases separating them. The V gene's germline CDR1 is SGHVS and CDR2 FNYEAQ. CDR3 in amino acids: CASSLGPFSGNTIYF. The DNA for the CDR3 is TGTGCCAGCAGCTTAGGGCCGTTCTCTGGAAACACCATATATTTT.

This sequence joins TRBV6-4 and TRBJ2-3; 8 bases match TRBD2. The germline gives CDR1 MRHNA, CDR2 SNTAGT. With V trimmed by 3 bases and J by 2 bases, 1 base remained unmatched. CDR3 size: 14 residues. The CDR3 region has the DNA TGTGCCAGCAGTGAGCGGGGGGCCACAGATACGCAGTATTTT. Its protein is CASSERGATDTQYF.

The chain couples TRBV28 to TRBJ1-4, with D uncertain. CDR1 and CDR2 (germline): MDHEN, SYDVKM. The CDR3 extends over 12 amino acids. V was clipped by 4 bases and J by 11 bases, with 11 bases between them. The CDR3 DNA is TGTGCCAGCAGTTGGCGGGTTGGGAAACTGTTTTTT. Its protein is CASSWRVGKLFF.

The gene calls are TRBV30 and TRBJ1-2, with D unresolved. The CDR3 runs to 12 residues. Germline V gene data show CDR1 as GTSNPN and CDR2 as SVGIG (reference sequence). V lost 5 bases, J lost 7 bases, and 14 bases lay in between. The CDR3 loop is CAWSRVTSGYTF. For the CDR3, the DNA is TGTGCCTGGTCGCGGGTAACCTCTGGCTACACCTTC.

The chain combines TRBV7-9 with TRBJ1-2, with TRBD1 matching 10 bases. V lost 8 bases, J lost 1 base, and 7 bases stayed unmatched. This CDR3 comprises 15 residues. Per germline, CDR1 SEHNR and CDR2 FQNEAQ (reference sequence). CDR3: CASFNGQGDNYGYTF. CDR3 in DNA: TGTGCCAGCTTTAATGGACAGGGGGATAACTATGGCTACACCTTC. The complete variable domain, with remaining parts taken from reference TRBV7-9 and TRBJ1-2, reads DTGVSQNPRHKITKRGQNVTFRCDPISEHNRLYWYRQTLGQGPEFLTYFQNEAQLEKSRLLSDRFSAERPKGSFSTLEIQRTEQGDSAMYLCASFNGQGDNYGYTFGSGTRLTVV.

The chain employs TRBV7-9 and TRBJ1-2, with 7 bases lining up with TRBD1. CDR3 length: 16 amino acids. CDR1 is SEHNR, CDR2 FQNEAQ, per germline (reference sequence). The V segment lost 5 bases and the J segment 6 bases; nucleotides outside the gene matches: 15. CDR3 nucleotides: TGTGCCAGCAGCCCCGTCTCCCGAACAGGGGATCATGGCTACACCTTC. Its translation: CASSPVSRTGDHGYTF.

This rearrangement joins TRBV4-1 to TRBJ2-4, with 11 bases that match TRBD2. The CDR3 extends over 19 amino acids. Germline CDR1 and CDR2: MGHRA and YSYEKL. V shed 0 bases and J 0 bases; nucleotides not matched to a gene: 7. CDR3 in amino acids: CASSQDFPLAGVAKNIQYF. CDR3 nucleotides: TGCGCCAGCAGCCAAGACTTCCCACTAGCGGGGGTAGCCAAAAACATTCAGTACTTC.

The CDR3 sequence: CASSLDPDRRPQHF. The CDR3 bases are TGTGCCAGCAGCTTAGATCCAGACAGGCGGCCCCAGCATTTT. The chain employs TRBV11-2 and TRBJ1-5, with D perhaps TRBD1 (6 bases). The CDR3 is made up of 14 amino acids. Germline V lookup: CDR1 SGHAT, CDR2 FQNNGV. The V gene lost 0 bases and the J gene lost 9 bases, with 12 bases spanning the gap.

The CDR3, as DNA: TGCAGCGCCCACCTCAAGGGACAGAGTAGCAATCAGCCCCAGCATTTT. As protein: CSAHLKGQSSNQPQHF. This chain links TRBV29-1 with TRBJ1-5, with 7 bases identical to TRBD1. V gave up 7 bases and J gave up 0 bases; unmatched junction bases: 12. From germline, CDR1 is SQVTM and CDR2 ANQGSEA. The CDR3 contains 16 residues.

This clone was seen a few times. This chain uses TRBV5-1 with TRBJ2-5, with D perhaps TRBD1 (6 bases). Germline CDR1 SGHRS, CDR2 YFSETQ. The CDR3 runs 12 residues. V lost 5 bases to trimming and J lost 5 bases, with 10 bases between them. Here the CDR3 reads CASRTGQETQYF. The CDR3 DNA follows: TGCGCCAGCAGGACAGGTCAGGAGACCCAGTACTTC.